This T cell receptor (beta chain) was recorded in a study of T cells in Graves' hyperthyroidism and ophthalmopathy. Overall study context: Pretreatment peripheral blood was obtained at initial diagnosis.

CDR1 is MNHEY, CDR2 SMNVEV, per germline (reference sequence). Trimming removed 8 bases from V and 1 base from J, with 11 bases in between. The CDR3 extends over 13 amino acids. From RNA transcripts, TCR beta CDR3 regions were amplified. The primer set for the first-round RT-PCR of the TCR CDR3 was HTBI. Via MiXCR, TCRdb re-called the multiplex PCR reads, giving one row per CDR3 protein. The table has 300,000 or so distinct CDR3 sequences, over 15% seen once. The table lists this clonotype with many counts. This clonotype was sampled from a woman aged 45-60 years with Graves' hyperthyroidism. Input material: blood. This rearrangement joins TRBV27 to TRBJ1-1; D perhaps matches TRBD1 (5 bases). CDR3 loop: CASAWGWNTEAFF. For the CDR3, the DNA is TGTGCCAGCGCGTGGGGGTGGAACACTGAAGCTTTCTTT.